Described below is a single T cell receptor beta chain sequence and its context. The sample belongs to a study of blood T cell repertoires in COVID-19. Residents of 24 US areas, aged roughly 18 to 89 years, made up the participants. The method was immunoSEQ multiplex PCR; TCRdb's version includes in-frame clones alone and lacks a portion of them. The repertoire has 280,000 or so clones, around 90% of them found once; the top ten carry approximately 6%. Germline lookup yields CDR1 KGHDR and CDR2 SFDVKD. V shed 3 bases and J 2 bases; nucleotides not matched to a gene: 8. CDR3 length: 16 residues. The sequencing sample was made of PBMCs or T cells enriched from blood (not recorded which). The rearrangement joins TRBV24-1 to TRBJ2-7; 8 positions agree with TRBD1. The sequence derives from a woman aged 40 to 50 who had recovered from COVID-19. CDR3 sequence reads: CATSDRGAGGPYEQYF. Written as DNA, the CDR3 is TGTGCCACCAGTGATCGAGGGGCAGGGGGCCCCTACGAGCAGTACTTC.